The 16 T cell receptor beta chains reported below all come from one sample, sequenced in a study of blood T cell repertoires in COVID-19. The protocol was immunoSEQ multiplex PCR, while the TCRdb copy is restricted to in-frame clones and leaves out a portion. The sample comprises under 300,000 clones, around 88% of which are singletons, and around 2.5% rests with the top ten. Sequencing was done on a sample of PBMCs or T cells enriched from blood (not recorded which). The receptors shown here come from a woman between 40 and 50 years old with acute COVID-19.

The chain recombines TRBV25-1 with TRBJ2-2; tentatively, D is TRBD2 (5 bases). This CDR3 comprises 14 residues. CDR1 is MGHDK and CDR2 is SYGVNS in the germline V gene. Trimming removed 8 bases at V and 3 bases at J, with 13 bases between. For the CDR3, the DNA is TGTGCCAGCGGTGGGCACGGGGACACCGGGGAGCTGTTTTTT. It is translated as CASGGHGDTGELFF.

The V gene is TRBV30, the J gene TRBJ1-1; D gene uncertain. The CDR3 sequence is 13 residues long. CDR1 GTSNPN and CDR2 SVGIG come from the germline V gene (reference sequence). Trimming cost V 1 base and J 1 base, with 7 bases left between them. CDR3: CAWSATQNTEAFF. CDR3 nucleotide sequence: TGTGCCTGGAGTGCGACACAGAACACTGAAGCTTTCTTT.

This sequence joins TRBV5-8 and TRBJ1-5; maybe TRBD1 (6 bases). Germline CDR1 and CDR2: SGHTS and YDEGEE. Trimming stripped 4 bases from V and 1 base from J, with 18 bases between. The length of the CDR3 is 17 residues. The CDR3 DNA reads TGTGCCAGCAGCCCCGGGGTCCGGGGGGCGAGCAATCAGCCCCAGCATTTT. This gives the protein CASSPGVRGASNQPQHF.

This clone was detected only once. The gene calls are TRBV5-1 and TRBJ1-4; 8 positions agree with TRBD1. From germline, CDR1 is SGHRS and CDR2 YFSETQ. Unmatched junction bases numbered 6, after V lost 0 bases and J lost 5 bases. This CDR3 has 16 amino acids. The CDR3 here is CASSLALGQANEKLFF. The CDR3 DNA sequence: TGCGCCAGCAGCTTGGCCCTGGGACAGGCGAATGAAAAACTGTTTTTT.

V gene TRBV24-1 combines with J gene TRBJ2-1, with 10 bases aligning to TRBD1. V lost 3 bases, J lost 2 bases, and 3 bases stayed unmatched. This CDR3 is 16 amino acids long. Germline V gives CDR1 KGHDR, CDR2 SFDVKD. In DNA, the CDR3 is TGTGCCACCAGTGATCAGACAGGGGGCGCCTACAATGAGCAGTTCTTC. Its protein is CATSDQTGGAYNEQFF.

The V gene is TRBV7-2, the J gene TRBJ1-5; 8 bases align to TRBD1. The CDR3 runs 14 residues. J lost 5 bases, V lost 5 bases, and 5 bases had no gene match. Per germline, CDR1 SGHTA and CDR2 FQGNSA. This CDR3 is CASSGDRTDQPQHF. In DNA form, the CDR3 reads TGTGCCAGCAGCGGGGACAGGACGGATCAGCCCCAGCATTTT.

The count of this clone is one. The rearrangement uses TRBV5-6 and TRBJ2-3, with 11 bases lining up with TRBD2. With V trimmed by 4 bases and J by 1 base, 2 bases remained unmatched. CDR3 length: 15 amino acids. Looked up from germline, CDR1 is SGHDT and CDR2 is YYEEEE. The CDR3 nucleotides read TGTGCCAGCAGCCGACTAGCGGGGCGCACAGATACGCAGTATTTT. Its translation is CASSRLAGRTDTQYF.

This rearrangement joins TRBV6-8 to TRBJ1-5, with D unclear. Germline V gene data show CDR1 as MNHGY and CDR2 as SAAAGT. The CDR3 covers 14 residues. V was trimmed by 3 bases and J by 7 bases, leaving 13 bases between them. Here the CDR3 DNA reads TGTGCCAGCAGTTATGTGCCCGAGTACCAGCCCCAGCATTTT. It codes for CASSYVPEYQPQHF.

The chain links TRBV7-2 to TRBJ2-1, with TRBD2 matching 11 bases. This CDR3 is built from 15 residues. In germline, CDR1 is SGHTA, CDR2 FQGNSA. After removal of 5 bases from V and 12 bases from J, the junction contained 12 bases not matched to a gene. The CDR3, as DNA: TGTGCCAGCAGCGAGAACTTAGCGGGAGGGCCTGGGCAGTTCTTC. It yields the protein CASSENLAGGPGQFF.

The rearrangement links TRBV28 to TRBJ1-2, with D unclear. V lost 7 bases and J lost 4, with 10 bases in between. The CDR3 sequence is 12 residues long. Germline lookup yields CDR1 MDHEN and CDR2 SYDVKM. CDR3 amino acids: CASIDTFYGYTF. CDR3 DNA: TGTGCCAGCATTGACACCTTCTATGGCTACACCTTC.

The gene calls are TRBV11-2 and TRBJ2-5; no reliable D call. The ends were cut back, 6 bases at V and 5 bases at J, with 13 bases in the middle. Germline lookup yields CDR1 SGHAT and CDR2 FQNNGV. The CDR3 sequence is 13 residues long. In DNA, the CDR3 is TGTGCCAGCAGTGGAGTGGCGTGGGAGACCCAGTACTTC. Translated, it gives CASSGVAWETQYF.

The V gene is TRBV6-5, the J gene TRBJ1-4; no definite D call. Germline lookup yields CDR1 MNHEY and CDR2 SVGAGI. The CDR3 loop spans 12 amino acids. V was cut by 6 bases and J by 4 bases, with 6 bases left in between. CDR3 loop: CASRQLNEKLFF. The CDR3 bases are TGTGCCAGCAGACAGCTTAATGAAAAACTGTTTTTT.

A single count supports this clone. This chain uses TRBV30 with TRBJ2-6; 7 bases are shared with TRBD1. Germline CDR1 reads GTSNPN; CDR2 reads SVGIG (reference sequence). V was clipped by 1 base and J by 0 bases; unmatched bases: 3. The CDR3 is 16 residues long. The CDR3 DNA reads TGTGCCTGGAGTGCCGGGACAGTCTCTGGGGCCAACGTCCTGACTTTC. Encoded protein: CAWSAGTVSGANVLTF.

This clone came up a few times. This chain joins TRBV9 and TRBJ1-2; 7 bases fit TRBD1. This CDR3 region has 14 residues. Germline-derived CDR1 and CDR2 are SGDLS and YYNGEE. J gave up 7 bases and V 1 base, and 7 bases lay outside the gene matches. CDR3 loop: CASSVNRQGRGYTF. The DNA for the CDR3 is TGTGCCAGCAGCGTAAATCGACAGGGCCGTGGCTACACCTTC.

The sample holds one count of this clone. The gene calls are TRBV19 and TRBJ1-2, with D possibly matching TRBD1 (6 bases). Trimming removed 4 bases from V and 5 bases from J, with 17 bases in between. The germline gives CDR1 LNHDA, CDR2 SQIVND (reference sequence). The CDR3 has 15 residues. The CDR3 protein is CASSTAGGAGYGYTF. The CDR3 region has the DNA TGTGCCAGTAGTACCGCGGGGGGCGCGGGATATGGCTACACCTTC.

The DNA of the CDR3 is TGTGCCATCAGTACAGGGGGCTGGGGCTACACCTTC. It encodes CAISTGGWGYTF. The chain links TRBV10-3 to TRBJ1-2, with 9 positions matching TRBD1. The J segment lost 8 bases and the V segment lost 5 bases, leaving 3 bases of the junction unmatched. The V gene's germline CDR1 is ENHRY and CDR2 SYGVKD. CDR3 length equals 12 residues.